This T cell receptor beta chain was found in a study of T cells in Graves' hyperthyroidism and ophthalmopathy. This CDR3 spans 14 amino acids. In germline, CDR1 is SQVTM, CDR2 ANQGSEA. The source material, RNA transcripts, was used to amplify TCR beta CDR3 regions. Primed by the HTBI set, a first-round RT-PCR was run on the TCR CDR3. TCRdb recomputed calls from the multiplex PCR reads with MiXCR, one row per CDR3 protein. The sample carries a few hundred thousand distinct CDR3 sequences, about 43% recorded once. On this clonotype itself: At one end, the junction sequence differs from germline, possibly due to a read error.

The clonotype comes from a woman younger than 30 with Graves' hyperthyroidism. The specimen sequenced was peripheral blood or thyroid tissue (not recorded which). This chain links TRBV29-1 with TRBJ2-5; 7 positions match TRBD1. The CDR3 protein is CSVWETGDGETQYF. The CDR3 region has the DNA TGCAGCGTATGGGAAACAGGGGATGGGGAGACTCAGTACTTC.